This T cell receptor (beta chain) was retrieved from a study of response to subunit inactivated influenza vaccine. Germline assignment: CDR1 SQVTM and CDR2 ANQGSEA. The CDR3 spans 15 residues. V gave up 7 bases and J gave up 4 bases; unmatched junction bases: 8. For this clonotype: The antigen is unknown.

A single record per CDR3 protein comes from TCRdb applying MiXCR to the RT-PCR reads. Of about 520,000 distinct CDR3 sequences listed, around 25% are singletons. Study-level findings and limits: Authors suggested few new T cells are recruited by each seasonal influenza vaccination.

This sequence originates from a man aged 50-59 years who received an inactivated influenza vaccine. The J gene is TRBJ2-3, the V gene TRBV29-1; 13 positions agree with TRBD2. The sequencing used CD4+ T cells sorted from PBMCs, collected 4 to 6 days after vaccination. The CDR3 DNA is TGCAGCGCCTACACTAGCGGGGGGGCCGCAGATACGCAGTATTTT. It encodes CSAYTSGGAADTQYF.